Included here is one T cell receptor beta chain sequence, with context. Its target is not known. This CDR3 region has 14 residues. V was clipped by 3 bases and J by 5 bases; unmatched bases: 7. Germline CDR1 reads GTSNPN; CDR2 reads SVGIG (reference sequence). All of the isolated RNA was reverse transcribed, so expressed TCRB transcripts were sequenced. Some clones are missing from TCRdb's copy, which holds only in-frame ones; the method was immunoSEQ multiplex PCR. This table holds some 160,000 clones, approximately 9.1% found once. This specimen belongs to a study of beta chain features in type 1 diabetes. Study conclusions and caveats: Within patients, naive, central memory and Treg TCRB repertoires seemed more similar than within healthy donors. TCRB CDR3s from Type 1 diabetes patients were moderately but significantly shorter in all four CD4+ subsets.

Via CD45RO/CCR7/CD25/CD127/CD95/CD27, cells of the CD4+ naive, central memory, regulatory and stem cell-like memory subsets were sorted. The material sequenced was central memory CD4+ T cells from blood. This receptor was obtained from a woman aged 25 to 45 with type 1 diabetes. The chain is built from TRBV30 and TRBJ1-5; 7 nucleotides line up with TRBD1. CDR3 coding DNA: TGTGCCTGGAGCCGAGACAGGGAGGATCAGCCCCAGCATTTT. Its translation is CAWSRDREDQPQHF.